This paragraph covers one T cell receptor beta chain sequence. Sequencing was performed with immunoSEQ multiplex PCR; in TCRdb, only in-frame clones are kept and a portion is missing. The sample shows 100,000 or so clones, about 92% of them seen only once. The data are from a study of siplizumab effects on memory and regulatory T cells. J gave up 3 bases and V 3 bases, and 14 bases lay outside the gene matches. Germline CDR1 reads GTSNPN; CDR2 reads SVGIG (reference sequence). This CDR3 is built from 17 residues. The origin of this receptor is a human donor in good health. Material: CD4+ T cells sorted from blood. This chain joins TRBV30 and TRBJ1-2; 9 positions agree with TRBD1. The CDR3 DNA sequence: TGTGCCTGGAGAGGGTATAGGGACAGGGCTACGGACTATGGCTACACCTTC. Translating it yields CAWRGYRDRATDYGYTF.